This T cell receptor (beta chain) is from a study of blood T cell repertoires in COVID-19. The overall study: Samples came from the United States, Italy and Spain, spanning acute and convalescent COVID-19. Sources were T cells, B-cell-depleted T cells, or PBMCs; the material itself was cDNA or gDNA.

In the authors' workflow: Estimation of nucleated cell counts was performed using reference gene primer amplification. Repertoires were generated with immunoSEQ multiplex PCR, while TCRdb's copy carries only in-frame clones and drops some. Clonal size and the V and J genes are those of that table, whereas D and trimming came from the DNA. The data show approximately 25,000 clones, 86% seen once. This clone has just a few counts. With 1 base clipped from V and 4 bases from J, the junction kept 1 base outside the gene matches. The germline CDR1 and CDR2 sequences are SGHAT and FQNNGV. This CDR3 is 15 amino acids long.

Sequences were obtained from peripheral blood. The chain is built from TRBV11-2 and TRBJ1-6; 7 bases agree with TRBD1. This sequence was found in a human donor with acute or convalescent COVID-19. The donor label of this sample is uncertain. The CDR3 loop is CASSLGGQYNSPLHF. The CDR3 DNA follows: TGTGCCAGCAGCTTAGGGGGACAGTATAATTCACCCCTCCACTTT.